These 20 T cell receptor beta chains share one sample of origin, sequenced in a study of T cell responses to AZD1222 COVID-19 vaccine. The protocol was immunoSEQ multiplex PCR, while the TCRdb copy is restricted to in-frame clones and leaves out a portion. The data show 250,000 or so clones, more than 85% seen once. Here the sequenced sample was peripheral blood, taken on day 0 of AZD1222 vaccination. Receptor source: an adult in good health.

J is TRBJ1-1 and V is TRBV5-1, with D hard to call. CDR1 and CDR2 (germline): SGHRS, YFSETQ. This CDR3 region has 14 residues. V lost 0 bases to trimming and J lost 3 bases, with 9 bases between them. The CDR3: CASSLESGDTEAFF. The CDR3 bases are TGCGCCAGCAGCTTGGAGTCCGGGGACACTGAAGCTTTCTTT.

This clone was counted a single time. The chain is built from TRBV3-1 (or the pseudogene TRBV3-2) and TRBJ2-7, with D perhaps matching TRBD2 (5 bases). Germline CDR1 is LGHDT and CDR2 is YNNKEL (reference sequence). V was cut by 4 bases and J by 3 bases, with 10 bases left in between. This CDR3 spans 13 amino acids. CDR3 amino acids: CASSLLGDYEQYF. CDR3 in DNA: TGTGCCAGCAGCCTCCTCGGGGACTACGAGCAGTACTTC.

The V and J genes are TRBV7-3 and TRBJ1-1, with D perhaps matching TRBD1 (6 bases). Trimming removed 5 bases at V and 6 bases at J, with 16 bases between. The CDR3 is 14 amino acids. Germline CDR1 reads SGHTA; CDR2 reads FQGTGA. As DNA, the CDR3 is TGTGCCAGCAGCCCGGGACATCGAGGCGCTGAAGCTTTCTTT. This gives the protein CASSPGHRGAEAFF.

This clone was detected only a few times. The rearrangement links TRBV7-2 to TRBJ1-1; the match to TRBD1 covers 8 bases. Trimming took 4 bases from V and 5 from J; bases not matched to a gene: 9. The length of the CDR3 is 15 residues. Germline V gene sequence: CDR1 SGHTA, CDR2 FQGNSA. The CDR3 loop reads CASSWQGARGTEAFF. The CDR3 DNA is TGTGCCAGCAGCTGGCAGGGGGCGCGGGGGACTGAAGCTTTCTTT.

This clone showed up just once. CDR3 region: CAWSRAVDSLNEQYF. The CDR3 DNA reads as TGTGCCTGGAGTAGGGCCGTCGACAGTCTCAACGAGCAGTACTTC. The rearrangement uses TRBV30 and TRBJ2-7; tentative D call: TRBD1 (5 bases). The CDR3 loop spans 15 amino acids. V was cut by 2 bases and J by 5 bases, with 19 bases left in between. CDR1 and CDR2 (germline): GTSNPN, SVGIG (reference sequence).

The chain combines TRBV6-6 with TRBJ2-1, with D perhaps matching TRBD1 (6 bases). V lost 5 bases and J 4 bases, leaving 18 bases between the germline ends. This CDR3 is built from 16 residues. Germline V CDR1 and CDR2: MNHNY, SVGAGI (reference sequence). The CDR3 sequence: CASSRRSEGDYNEQFF. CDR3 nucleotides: TGTGCCAGCAGTAGAAGGAGCGAGGGGGATTACAATGAGCAGTTCTTC.

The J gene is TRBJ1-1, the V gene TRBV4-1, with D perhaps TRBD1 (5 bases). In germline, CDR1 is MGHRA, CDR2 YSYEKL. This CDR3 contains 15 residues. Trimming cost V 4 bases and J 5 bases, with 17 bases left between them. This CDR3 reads CASSPPITQGTEAFF. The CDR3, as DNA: TGCGCCAGCAGCCCACCGATAACCCAGGGTACTGAAGCTTTCTTT.

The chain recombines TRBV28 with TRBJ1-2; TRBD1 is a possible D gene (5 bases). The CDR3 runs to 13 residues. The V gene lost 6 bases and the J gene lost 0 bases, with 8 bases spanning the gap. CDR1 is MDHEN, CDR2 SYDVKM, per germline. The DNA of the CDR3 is TGTGCCAGCAGACTACAGGCTAACTATGGCTACACCTTC. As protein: CASRLQANYGYTF.

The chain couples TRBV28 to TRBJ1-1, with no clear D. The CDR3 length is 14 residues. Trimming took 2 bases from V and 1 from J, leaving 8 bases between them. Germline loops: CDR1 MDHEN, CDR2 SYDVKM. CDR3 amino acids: CASSLTAGNTEAFF. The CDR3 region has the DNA TGTGCCAGCAGTTTAACGGCAGGGAACACTGAAGCTTTCTTT.

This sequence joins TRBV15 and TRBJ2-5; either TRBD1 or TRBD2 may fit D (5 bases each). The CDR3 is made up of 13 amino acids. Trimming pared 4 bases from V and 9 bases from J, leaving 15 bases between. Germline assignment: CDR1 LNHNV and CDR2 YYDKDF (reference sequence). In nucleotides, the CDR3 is TGTGCCACCAGCAACCTTAGGGGAGACCCCCAGTACTTC. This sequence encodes CATSNLRGDPQYF.

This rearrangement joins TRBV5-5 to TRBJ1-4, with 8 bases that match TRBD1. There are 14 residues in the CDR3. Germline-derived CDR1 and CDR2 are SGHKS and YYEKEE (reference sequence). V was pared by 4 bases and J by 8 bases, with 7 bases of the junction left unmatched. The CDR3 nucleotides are TGTGCCAGCAGCCCCCAGGGGGCCGGGGAAAAACTGTTTTTT. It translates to CASSPQGAGEKLFF.

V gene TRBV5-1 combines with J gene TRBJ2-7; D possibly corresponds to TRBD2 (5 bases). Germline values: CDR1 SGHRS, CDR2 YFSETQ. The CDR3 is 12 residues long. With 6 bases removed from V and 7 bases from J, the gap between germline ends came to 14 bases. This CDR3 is CASNTGDGEQYF. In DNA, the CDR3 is TGCGCCAGCAATACCGGGGATGGGGAGCAGTACTTC.

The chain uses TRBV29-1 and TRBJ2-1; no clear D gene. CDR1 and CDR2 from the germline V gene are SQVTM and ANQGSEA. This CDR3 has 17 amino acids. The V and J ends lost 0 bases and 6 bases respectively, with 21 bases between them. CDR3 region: CSVEEPFQAFRSNEQFF. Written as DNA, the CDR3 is TGCAGCGTTGAAGAGCCATTTCAGGCCTTCCGGTCCAATGAGCAGTTCTTC.

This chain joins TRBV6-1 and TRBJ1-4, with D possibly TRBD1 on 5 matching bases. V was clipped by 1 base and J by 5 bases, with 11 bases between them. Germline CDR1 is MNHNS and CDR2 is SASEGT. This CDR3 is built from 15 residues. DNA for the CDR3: TGTGCCAGCAGTGAAGGCCCCGGGGCGAATGAAAAACTGTTTTTT. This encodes CASSEGPGANEKLFF.

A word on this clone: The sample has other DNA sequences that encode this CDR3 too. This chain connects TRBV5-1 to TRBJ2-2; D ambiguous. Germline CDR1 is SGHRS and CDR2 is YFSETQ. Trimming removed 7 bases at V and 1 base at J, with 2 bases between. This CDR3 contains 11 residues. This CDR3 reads CASRNTGELFF. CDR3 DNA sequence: TGCGCCAGCCGGAACACCGGGGAGCTGTTTTTT.

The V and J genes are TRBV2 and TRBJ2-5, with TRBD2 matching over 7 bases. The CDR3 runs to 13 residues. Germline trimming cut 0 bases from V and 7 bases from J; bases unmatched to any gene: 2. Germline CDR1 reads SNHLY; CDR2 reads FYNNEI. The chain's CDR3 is CASSEAQRGTQYF. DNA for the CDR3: TGTGCCAGCAGTGAAGCTCAGCGGGGGACCCAGTACTTC.

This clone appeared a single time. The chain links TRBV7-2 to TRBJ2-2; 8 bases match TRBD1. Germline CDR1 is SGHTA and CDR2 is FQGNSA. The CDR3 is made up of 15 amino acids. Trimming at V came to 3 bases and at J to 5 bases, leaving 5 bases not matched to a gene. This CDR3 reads CASSFGQGWTGELFF. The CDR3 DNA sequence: TGTGCCAGCAGCTTTGGACAGGGATGGACCGGGGAGCTGTTTTTT.

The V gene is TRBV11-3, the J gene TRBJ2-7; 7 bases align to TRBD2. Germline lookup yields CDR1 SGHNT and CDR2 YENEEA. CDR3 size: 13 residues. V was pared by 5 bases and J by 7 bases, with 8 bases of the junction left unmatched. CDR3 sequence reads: CASSGGVIGEQYF. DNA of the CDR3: TGTGCCAGCAGCGGGGGGGTGATCGGGGAGCAGTACTTC.

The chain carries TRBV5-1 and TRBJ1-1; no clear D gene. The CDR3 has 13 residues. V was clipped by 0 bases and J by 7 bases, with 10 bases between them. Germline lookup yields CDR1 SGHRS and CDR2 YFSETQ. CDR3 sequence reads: CASSLEIFSEAFF. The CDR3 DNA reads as TGCGCCAGCAGCTTGGAAATCTTTAGTGAAGCTTTCTTT.

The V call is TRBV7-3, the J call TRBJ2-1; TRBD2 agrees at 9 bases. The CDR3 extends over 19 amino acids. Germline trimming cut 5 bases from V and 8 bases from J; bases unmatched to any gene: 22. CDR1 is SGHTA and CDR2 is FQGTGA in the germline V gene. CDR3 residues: CASSRRRRSASGVLDEQFF. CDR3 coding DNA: TGTGCCAGCAGCCGCCGACGACGGTCGGCTAGCGGGGTCTTGGATGAGCAGTTCTTC. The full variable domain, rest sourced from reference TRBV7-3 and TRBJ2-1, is GAGVSQTPSNKVTEKGKYVELRCDPISGHTALYWYRQSLGQGPEFLIYFQGTGAADDSGLPNDRFFAVRPEGSVSTLKIQRTERGDSAVYLCASSRRRRSASGVLDEQFFGPGTRLTVL.